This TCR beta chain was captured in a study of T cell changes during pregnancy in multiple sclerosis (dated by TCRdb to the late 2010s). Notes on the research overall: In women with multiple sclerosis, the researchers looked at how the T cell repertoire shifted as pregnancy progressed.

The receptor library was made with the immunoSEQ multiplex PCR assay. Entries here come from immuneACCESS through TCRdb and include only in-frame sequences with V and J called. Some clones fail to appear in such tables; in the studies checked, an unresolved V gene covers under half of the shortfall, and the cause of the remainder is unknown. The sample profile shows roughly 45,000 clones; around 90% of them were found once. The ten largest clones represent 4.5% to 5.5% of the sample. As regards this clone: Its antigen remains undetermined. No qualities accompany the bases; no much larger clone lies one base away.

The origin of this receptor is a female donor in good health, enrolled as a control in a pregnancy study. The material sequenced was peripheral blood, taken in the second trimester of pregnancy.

The CDR3 in this case is CASSVGGDSYEQYF. In nucleotides, the sequence is TGTGCCAGCAGCGTTGGGGGGGACTCCTACGAGCAGTACTTC. The sequence is built from TRBV9 and TRBJ2-7; TRBD2 matches 7 bases in the middle. CDR1 SGDLS and CDR2 YYNGEE are derived from the germline V gene. From cysteine to phenylalanine, the CDR3 is 14 amino acids long. Only the CDR3 DNA is retained, 42 bases long and in frame from the first base. Relative to germline, V is missing 2 bases and J is missing 0 bases, with 2 bases of the junction outside any gene match. Beyond the CDR3, the reference TRBV9 and TRBJ2-7 genes provide the residues; the full variable domain reads: DSGVTQTPKHLITATGQRVTLRCSPRSGDLSVYWYQQSLDQGLQFLIQYYNGEERAKGNILERFSAQQFPDLHSELNLSSLELGDSALYFCASSVGGDSYEQYFGPGTRLTVT.